The sample holds a few counts of the clone carrying this TCR beta chain. Its antigen is unknown. Germline V gene lookup returns CDR1 SGHDT and CDR2 YYEEEE. The V end lost 6 bases, the J end lost 8 bases, and 15 bases lay between the germline ends. CDR3 length equals 14 residues. This entry comes from a study of regulatory T cells in long-lasting Graves disease. Findings and caveats of the study: TRBV28, TRBJ1-2 and TRBJ2-5 were favored in persistent disease. The number of shared public clonotypes was higher in persistent patients (more than 2,500) than new patients (approximately 1,000).

Both iRepertoire HTBI primers and Arm-PCR of CDR3 regions were used to build the TCR beta libraries. TCRdb ran MiXCR on the multiplex PCR reads and lists one entry per CDR3 protein. The sample lists roughly 400,000 distinct CDR3 sequences; around 20% were seen once. The time point was: persistent/refractory GD, antithyroid drugs over 5 years with positive TRAb. Extracted PBMC RNA gave rise to the TCR library. The diagnosis of Graves' disease used American Thyroid Association guidelines. Roughly 9 milliliters of peripheral blood were taken and placed in EDTA tubes. This material consisted of peripheral blood mononuclear cells (PBMCs), taken when the disease was refractory, from a patient treated with antithyroid drugs. The chain couples TRBV5-6 to TRBJ1-6; D may be TRBD1 (6 bases). The TCR was taken from a female donor with Graves disease. CDR3 protein: CASKRAGADSPLHF. As DNA, the CDR3 is TGTGCCAGCAAACGGGCAGGGGCTGATTCACCCCTCCACTTT.